This T cell receptor beta chain was recovered during a study of cytomegalovirus exposure and HLA in healthy donors. Study-wide points: An observed cluster of highly shared sequence variants was recorded as a likely sequencing artifact.

CDR3 size: 15 residues. Germline lookup yields CDR1 LNHDA and CDR2 SQIVND (reference sequence). The V end was cut by 0 bases, the J end by 3 bases, with 8 bases between. Use of 60 Vbeta and 13 Jbeta primers characterized the PCR. Only in-frame clones appear in the TCRdb table, and some are missing; sequencing was by immunoSEQ multiplex PCR. The table lists roughly 220,000 clones, 70% of them singletons, with 2.5% to 3% in the top ten. As concerns this clone: Its antigen is currently unknown.

The rearrangement uses TRBV19 and TRBJ2-2; maybe TRBD2 (6 bases). Sequencing was carried out using PBMCs. The TCR comes from a man aged 35-49 years in good health and CMV-seropositive. CDR3 DNA: TGTGCCAGTAGTATAGACGGGAGCTACACCGGGGAGCTGTTTTTT. Its protein product is CASSIDGSYTGELFF.